The 10 T cell receptor beta chains below were found in one sample sequenced in a study of PD-L1 blockade in urothelial cancer. Repertoires were generated with immunoSEQ multiplex PCR, while TCRdb's copy carries only in-frame clones and drops some. In the table there are 120,000 or so clones, 86% of which are singletons. Sample time point: peripheral blood 6 weeks after treatment start. Sequencing used PBMCs, obtained around atezolizumab (anti-PD-L1) treatment. These receptors all stem from a man in his fifties with urothelial cancer.

The chain uses TRBV27 and TRBJ2-1, with 8 bases aligning to TRBD2. CDR3 length: 16 amino acids. Trimming cost V 8 bases and J 6 bases; bases outside gene matches: 15. CDR1 is MNHEY, CDR2 SMNVEV, per germline (reference sequence). CDR3 sequence (DNA): TGTGCCAGCGAGACACTGAGTAGCGGGGCCACCAATGAGCAGTTCTTC. It encodes CASETLSSGATNEQFF.

V is TRBV4-2 and J is TRBJ2-1; 10 bases are shared with TRBD1. Germline assignment: CDR1 LGHNA and CDR2 YNFKEQ. J lost 8 bases, V lost 5 bases, and 12 bases had no gene match. CDR3 length: 16 amino acids. The CDR3 nucleotides read TGTGCCAGCAGCGCAAGGTTGGACAGGGGGGAGTATGAGCAGTTCTTC. Encoded protein: CASSARLDRGEYEQFF.

This chain uses TRBV19 with TRBJ2-7; 9 bases agree with TRBD1. V shed 3 bases and J 2 bases; nucleotides not matched to a gene: 2. The CDR3 is 14 residues long. The germline V gene encodes CDR1 LNHDA and CDR2 SQIVND (reference sequence). The CDR3 loop is CASSMGQGPYEQYF. The CDR3 DNA follows: TGTGCCAGTAGTATGGGACAGGGCCCCTACGAGCAGTACTTC.

The rearrangement uses TRBV27 and TRBJ1-5; D uncertain. This CDR3 is 13 amino acids long. The ends were cut back, 4 bases at V and 4 bases at J, with 8 bases in the middle. Germline CDR1 reads MNHEY; CDR2 reads SMNVEV (reference sequence). The CDR3 reads CASSYRRNQPQHF. The CDR3 nucleotides are TGTGCCAGCAGTTATCGGAGGAATCAGCCCCAGCATTTT.

This clone occurred once. The rearrangement joins TRBV19 to TRBJ2-7; 10 positions match TRBD2. There are 14 residues in the CDR3. The J segment lost 4 bases and the V segment lost 6 bases, leaving 6 bases of the junction unmatched. The germline V gene has CDR1 LNHDA and CDR2 SQIVND (reference sequence). The DNA of the CDR3 is TGTGCCAGTAGGAGGACTAGCGGAGAGTACGAGCAGTACTTC. Translating gives CASRRTSGEYEQYF.

This clone was seen only once. V and J are TRBV7-9 and TRBJ2-1, with 7 bases lining up with TRBD1. V was pared by 5 bases and J by 7 bases, with 14 bases of the junction left unmatched. The germline gives CDR1 SEHNR, CDR2 FQNEAQ (reference sequence). The CDR3 covers 16 residues. The CDR3 sequence is CASSHRDSGAHNEQFF. The CDR3 DNA is TGTGCCAGCAGCCACCGGGACAGCGGTGCCCATAATGAGCAGTTCTTC.

This clone was observed a few times. V gene TRBV19 combines with J gene TRBJ1-2; 8 bases fit TRBD1. The CDR3 totals 19 residues. V was clipped by 0 bases and J by 1 base; unmatched bases: 13. In germline, CDR1 is LNHDA, CDR2 SQIVND (reference sequence). The CDR3 nucleotides are TGTGCCAGTAGTATAGATATGGGGACAGGATCCCTATTTAACTATGGCTACACCTTC. This codes for CASSIDMGTGSLFNYGYTF.

The V gene is TRBV21-1, the J gene TRBJ1-1; TRBD1 was called by the table and not checked on the DNA. TRBV21-1 is noted as a pseudogene. The CDR3 contains 15 residues. CDR3 nucleotides: TGTGCCAGCAGCAAAGCGGTGGGCAAAAGGACTGAAGCTTTCTTT. This codes for CASSKAVGKRTEAFF.

The chain couples TRBV5-1 to TRBJ2-3; weak D call: TRBD2 (6 bases). The CDR3 extends over 14 amino acids. Germline CDR1 and CDR2: SGHRS and YFSETQ. V shed 4 bases and J shed 5 bases, with 14 bases lying between them. The CDR3 nucleotides are TGCGCCAGCAGCCACCCGGGAGTGGGAGATACGCAGTATTTT. Translation: CASSHPGVGDTQYF.

This clone was observed a single time. This rearrangement joins TRBV27 to TRBJ1-5; 7 positions agree with TRBD1. This CDR3 has 15 amino acids. CDR1 is MNHEY and CDR2 is SMNVEV in the germline V gene (reference sequence). With 5 bases clipped from V and 5 bases from J, the junction kept 9 bases outside the gene matches. CDR3 in DNA: TGTGCCAGCAGTCGCTCACAGGGGTCGGATCAGCCCCAGCATTTT. It translates to CASSRSQGSDQPQHF.